This paragraph reports one TCR beta chain. Which antigen it targets is not known. No much larger clone is present one base from it, and per-base qualities are unavailable. Healthy HIV-negative adults with no recently reported acute infections or vaccinations were included as donors. All donors were Caucasian adults living in Nashville, Tennessee, USA. For unsorted samples, about 90 million PBMCs were counted and genomic DNA was extracted with the QIAamp DNA Blood Mini kit. Blood was collected by leukapheresis, and PBMCs were isolated by Ficoll-Histopaque density gradient centrifugation and then cryopreserved in liquid nitrogen vapor phase. TCR CDR3 regions were amplified from genomic DNA by multiplex PCR using the deep immunoSEQ assay. Extracted genomic DNA from each cell subset was distributed evenly across all wells of several immunoSEQ 96-well plates, and each plate was treated as a replicate. For unsorted PBMC, roughly 0.3 ug genomic DNA, equal to 25,000 to 35,000 T cell genomes, was loaded into each replicate PCR. Ten immunoSEQ deep assay plates were used to sequence unsorted PBMC genomic DNA. The purified libraries were quantified using a Qubit 3.0 fluorometer, sized with a Bioanalyzer 2100, and then quantified again using the KAPA Library Quantification kit. A separate single-read 150-cycle Illumina NextSeq 550 flow cell was used to sequence each immunoSEQ 96-well plate. The published analysis was carried out like this. Because the immunoSEQ output included only junctional sequences and no quality scores, the filtering could not be the same as the filtering used for full-length reads. To assign V/J genes and CDR3, sequences were annotated using PyIR, a Python wrapper for IgBLAST v1.9, with IMGT germline references. Reads with weak V/J assignments (E-value above 1e-6), missing CDR3, stop codons, out-of-frame junctions, or ambiguous translated residues were removed. A V3J clonotype was defined by an identical inferred V gene, J gene, and CDR3 amino acid sequence. The percentage overlap between two repertoires was calculated by dividing the number of shared unique clonotypes by the size of the smaller repertoire. Three approaches were used to assess repertoire richness: RTK rarefaction, the Chao1 estimator, and Recon v2.1 estimates of unobserved clonotypes. TCRdb holds this immuneACCESS table with in-frame rearrangements only. Some clones are missing; in checked studies, unresolved V genes explain under half, and the rest has no known cause. V and J calls and clone size are given by that table; D and trimming were obtained from the DNA. In all, the sample holds some 510,000 clones, and roughly 78% of those were seen once. The ten top clones hold 10% to 15% of the sample.

These data belong to a study of shared clonotypes between healthy human individuals (TCRdb year 2020). Concerning the study at large: The cohort included three men and two women between 18 and 49 years of age. Between about 0.85 and 8.9 billion PBMCs per donor were obtained by leukapheresis. Blood TCR repertoires of about five healthy adults were deeply sequenced to estimate repertoire size and the extent of clonotype sharing between individuals. To increase sequencing depth and limit assay-specific biases, different laboratories used diverse techniques to prepare libraries and sequence TCR repertoires. The research as a whole found: The genetic and exposure-history diversity represented was limited by the small number of donors. Sampling was limited to blood, and TCR repertoires in tissue likely differ from TCR repertoires in blood. Based on pairwise subsampling, the degree of clonotype sharing among donors was expected to be affected by sequencing depth.

CDR1 and CDR2, per the germline V gene, are SGHVS and FQNEAQ. The cysteine opens and the phenylalanine closes a CDR3 of 19 amino acids. Only the CDR3 DNA stays, 57 bases, in frame from base 1. V drops 1 base and J drops 0 bases, leaving 19 bases in between. Sequencing was carried out using PBMCs. Recombination connected TRBV7-8 to TRBJ2-1; no D gene can be assigned with confidence. This clonotype originated in a woman aged 40 to 55 in good health. Some clones in this sample may be carry-over from other donors' samples. The CDR3 protein sequence reads: CASSLVRVPKISSYNEQFF. The DNA reads as follows: TGTGCCAGCAGCTTAGTCCGGGTCCCGAAAATTAGCTCCTACAATGAGCAGTTCTTC.